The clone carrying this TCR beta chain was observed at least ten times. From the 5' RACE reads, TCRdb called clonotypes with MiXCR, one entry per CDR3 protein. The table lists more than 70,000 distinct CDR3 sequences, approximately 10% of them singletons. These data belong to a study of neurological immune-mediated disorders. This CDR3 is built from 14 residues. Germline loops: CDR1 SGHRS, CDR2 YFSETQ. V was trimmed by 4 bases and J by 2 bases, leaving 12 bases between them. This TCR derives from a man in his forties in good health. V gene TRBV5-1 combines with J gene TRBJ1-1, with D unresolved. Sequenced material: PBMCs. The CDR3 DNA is TGCGCCAGCAGCCCCGACACCCTCAACACTGAAGCTTTCTTT. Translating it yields CASSPDTLNTEAFF.